Presented here are 26 T cell receptor beta chains from one specimen sequenced in a study of blood T cell repertoires in COVID-19. Clones were read by immunoSEQ multiplex PCR, and TCRdb kept only the in-frame ones, dropping some. The table records around 220,000 clones, around 88% of them present only once. Specimen: PBMCs or T cells enriched from blood (not recorded which). The origin of the receptors is a woman in her fifties or sixties with acute COVID-19.

This clone was counted a single time. This chain uses TRBV6-6 with TRBJ2-7; 9 bases match TRBD1. The CDR3 runs to 12 residues. Germline CDR1 and CDR2: MNHNY and SVGAGI (reference sequence). With V trimmed by 6 bases and J by 5 bases, 2 bases remained unmatched. The CDR3 loop is CASRQGANEQYF. The CDR3 DNA sequence: TGTGCCAGCAGACAGGGGGCAAACGAGCAGTACTTC.

The rearrangement joins TRBV11-2 to TRBJ1-5; 8 nucleotides match TRBD1. Trimming took 5 bases from V and 1 from J; bases not matched to a gene: 7. Germline V lookup: CDR1 SGHAT, CDR2 FQNNGV. The CDR3 sequence is 16 residues long. The CDR3 bases are TGTGCCAGCAGCCCAAGACAGGGGACAAGCAATCAGCCCCAGCATTTT. Protein product: CASSPRQGTSNQPQHF.

The chain recombines TRBV9 with TRBJ2-7; tentatively, D is TRBD2 (8 bases). Trimming stripped 3 bases from V and 1 base from J, with 14 bases between. CDR1 is SGDLS, CDR2 YYNGEE, per germline. The CDR3 consists of 15 residues. The CDR3 sequence is CASSGREGQSYEQYF. The DNA for the CDR3 is TGTGCCAGCAGCGGACGGGAGGGACAGTCCTACGAGCAGTACTTC.

J is TRBJ1-1 and V is TRBV9, with D possibly being TRBD1 (6 bases). This CDR3 comprises 15 residues. The germline V gene has CDR1 SGDLS and CDR2 YYNGEE. V gave up 3 bases and J gave up 3 bases, with 15 bases separating them. The CDR3 loop reads CASSETGLMDTEAFF. The CDR3 nucleotides read TGTGCCAGCAGCGAAACAGGGTTAATGGACACTGAAGCTTTCTTT.

This clone showed up just once. The CDR3 protein is CAWSGTVAKNIQYF. The DNA for the CDR3 is TGTGCCTGGAGTGGGACAGTAGCCAAAAACATTCAGTACTTC. The J gene is TRBJ2-4, the V gene TRBV30, with D possibly being TRBD1 (6 bases). With 1 base removed from V and 0 bases from J, the gap between germline ends came to 7 bases. Germline CDR1 is GTSNPN and CDR2 is SVGIG (reference sequence). This CDR3 spans 14 amino acids.

This sequence joins TRBV30 and TRBJ2-5; D call uncertain. Germline V gene sequence: CDR1 GTSNPN, CDR2 SVGIG (reference sequence). V was cut by 5 bases and J by 7 bases, with 11 bases left in between. The CDR3 loop spans 11 amino acids. CDR3 coding DNA: TGTGCCTGGGGCCCCCTAGGGACCCAGTACTTC. Translation: CAWGPLGTQYF.

This chain connects TRBV6-2 or TRBV6-3 to TRBJ1-4, with 7 positions matching TRBD1. Germline trimming cut 4 bases from V and 8 bases from J; bases unmatched to any gene: 7. This CDR3 has 14 amino acids. CDR1 MNHEY and CDR2 SVGEGT come from the germline V gene. The CDR3 loop is CASSSADRVEKLFF. The CDR3 region has the DNA TGTGCCAGCAGTTCCGCCGACAGGGTGGAAAAACTGTTTTTT.

This clone appeared a few times. CDR3 loop: CASSPRLAGGRGTGELFF. The DNA for the CDR3 is TGTGCCAGCAGCCCGAGACTAGCGGGAGGGCGAGGCACCGGGGAGCTGTTTTTT. This chain uses TRBV3-1 (or the pseudogene TRBV3-2) with TRBJ2-2; TRBD2 aligns across 14 bases. The germline gives CDR1 LGHDT, CDR2 YNNKEL (reference sequence). The CDR3 is 18 residues long. J gave up 4 bases and V 4 bases, and 8 bases lay outside the gene matches.

The chain is built from TRBV5-8 and TRBJ1-2; TRBD1 agrees at 10 bases. J was trimmed by 6 bases and V by 4 bases; bases with no gene match: 6. CDR3 size: 14 residues. Germline CDR1 and CDR2: SGHTS and YDEGEE. The CDR3 DNA is TGTGCCAGCAGCCGCGACAGGGGGCTGCATGGCTACACCTTC. Its translation is CASSRDRGLHGYTF.

The chain couples TRBV7-2 to TRBJ1-3, with D unresolved. The CDR3 has 15 amino acids. The V gene's germline CDR1 is SGHTA and CDR2 FQGNSA. Trimming took off 1 base at V and 1 base at J, with 8 bases between the two ends. The CDR3, as DNA: TGTGCCAGCAGCTTAGGGCCGGGATCTGGAAACACCATATATTTT. Residues: CASSLGPGSGNTIYF.

The chain has TRBV7-9 and TRBJ2-7; TRBD2 might be the D (6 bases). The CDR3 is 15 residues long. V was shortened by 2 bases and J by 1 base, with 12 bases between the two germline ends. CDR1 is SEHNR, CDR2 FQNEAQ, per germline (reference sequence). Here the CDR3 reads CASSLLGLSSYEQYF. As DNA, the CDR3 is TGTGCCAGCAGCTTATTGGGACTGTCATCCTACGAGCAGTACTTC.

The chain recombines TRBV5-4 with TRBJ1-1; D gene uncertain. Trimming left V 5 bases short and J 0 bases short, with 8 bases between. The CDR3 is 13 amino acids. Germline CDR1 is SGHNT and CDR2 is YYREEE (reference sequence). CDR3 region: CASSYGLNTEAFF. The CDR3 nucleotides are TGTGCCAGCAGTTACGGGTTGAACACTGAAGCTTTCTTT.

This sequence joins TRBV20-1 and TRBJ2-7, with D uncertain. The CDR3 totals 11 residues. The germline CDR1 and CDR2 sequences are DFQATT and SNEGSKA (reference sequence). Trimming cost V 2 bases and J 7 bases, with 9 bases left between them. The CDR3 sequence is CSARPLREQYF. CDR3 DNA sequence: TGCAGTGCTAGACCCTTGCGTGAGCAGTACTTC.

This clone is a singleton in its sample. The chain carries TRBV4-1 and TRBJ2-1, with TRBD2 as a possible D gene (7 bases). This CDR3 region has 15 residues. Germline-derived CDR1 and CDR2 are MGHRA and YSYEKL. Trimming took 3 bases from V and 4 from J, leaving 13 bases between them. CDR3 sequence (DNA): TGCGCCAGCAGCCAGGGGGGGGGACAATACAATGAGCAGTTCTTC. Amino acids: CASSQGGGQYNEQFF.

The gene calls are TRBV3-1 (or the pseudogene TRBV3-2) and TRBJ2-3; TRBD2 agrees at 10 bases. CDR1 and CDR2 (germline): LGHDT, YNNKEL (reference sequence). After removal of 4 bases from V and 3 bases from J, the junction contained 10 bases not matched to a gene. This CDR3 is 17 amino acids long. The CDR3 spells CASSLERGGIWTDTQYF. In DNA, the CDR3 is TGTGCCAGCAGCCTGGAGCGGGGGGGAATTTGGACAGATACGCAGTATTTT.

This chain joins TRBV21-1 and TRBJ1-4; TRBD1 is taken as the D call from the table, unchecked against the DNA. TRBV21-1 is shown as a pseudogene. This CDR3 has 15 amino acids. The CDR3: CASSNPTGPNEKLFF. CDR3 DNA sequence: TGTGCCAGCAGCAATCCGACAGGGCCGAATGAAAAACTGTTTTTT.

The V and J genes are TRBV19 and TRBJ2-1; maybe TRBD2 (5 bases). The CDR3 spans 15 residues. The V and J ends lost 4 bases and 4 bases respectively, with 14 bases between them. Looked up from germline, CDR1 is LNHDA and CDR2 is SQIVND (reference sequence). The CDR3 here is CASSTLGGGYNEQFF. In DNA form, the CDR3 reads TGTGCCAGTAGTACCCTCGGCGGCGGGTACAATGAGCAGTTCTTC.

This chain connects TRBV7-2 to TRBJ2-7; 9 bases match TRBD2. Germline trimming cut 3 bases from V and 2 bases from J; bases unmatched to any gene: 8. The CDR3 runs to 16 residues. The germline gives CDR1 SGHTA, CDR2 FQGNSA. The CDR3 DNA follows: TGTGCCAGCAGCTTCGTGTCTAGCGGGATGCCCTACGAGCAGTACTTC. It encodes CASSFVSSGMPYEQYF.

The chain combines TRBV7-9 with TRBJ1-1; perhaps TRBD1 as D (5 bases). Trimming left V 8 bases short and J 3 bases short, with 10 bases between. CDR3 length: 12 amino acids. The germline V gene encodes CDR1 SEHNR and CDR2 FQNEAQ (reference sequence). The DNA of the CDR3 is TGTGCCAGCCGGGGGAGTTACACTGAAGCTTTCTTT. Translating it yields CASRGSYTEAFF. Looking up the rest from reference TRBV7-9 and TRBJ1-1 gives the full variable domain: DTGVSQNPRHKITKRGQNVTFRCDPISEHNRLYWYRQTLGQGPEFLTYFQNEAQLEKSRLLSDRFSAERPKGSFSTLEIQRTEQGDSAMYLCASRGSYTEAFFGQGTRLTVV.

This chain connects TRBV4-3 to TRBJ2-7; no reliable D call. The germline V and J ends were trimmed by 2 bases and 5 bases, with 10 bases remaining between them. Germline CDR1 and CDR2: LGHNA and YSLEER. There are 13 residues in the CDR3. CDR3 residues: CASSQMGLNEQYF. Here the CDR3 DNA reads TGCGCCAGCAGCCAAATGGGCTTGAACGAGCAGTACTTC.

This chain uses TRBV5-5 with TRBJ2-1, with D maybe TRBD2 (5 bases). V was cut by 7 bases and J by 6 bases, with 17 bases left in between. Germline V gene lookup returns CDR1 SGHKS and CDR2 YYEKEE (reference sequence). The CDR3 has 14 residues. The CDR3 region is CASAFRGPGNEQFF. DNA of the CDR3: TGTGCCAGCGCCTTTCGAGGGCCGGGCAATGAGCAGTTCTTC.

The chain employs TRBV27 and TRBJ2-7; 10 bases fit TRBD2. CDR1 and CDR2 (germline): MNHEY, SMNVEV (reference sequence). CDR3 length: 16 residues. The V segment lost 6 bases and the J segment 3 bases; nucleotides outside the gene matches: 11. This CDR3 reads CASSRILAGAFYEQYF. In nucleotides, the CDR3 is TGTGCCAGCAGCCGAATTCTAGCGGGAGCCTTCTACGAGCAGTACTTC.

The chain uses TRBV5-1 and TRBJ2-3, with a possible D match to TRBD2 (5 bases). The germline V gene has CDR1 SGHRS and CDR2 YFSETQ. The CDR3 has 15 amino acids. V lost 0 bases, J lost 4 bases, and 12 bases lay in between. CDR3 amino acids: CASSLGGIGADTQYF. The CDR3 DNA reads as TGCGCCAGCAGCTTGGGAGGGATAGGCGCAGATACGCAGTATTTT.

The chain uses TRBV7-2 and TRBJ2-1; 10 nucleotides match TRBD2. The CDR3 consists of 15 residues. CDR1 and CDR2 from the germline V gene are SGHTA and FQGNSA. V lost 3 bases, J lost 7 bases, and 6 bases stayed unmatched. This CDR3 reads CASSLTSGRANEQFF. The CDR3 region has the DNA TGTGCCAGCAGCTTGACCAGCGGGAGGGCGAATGAGCAGTTCTTC.

The CDR3 DNA sequence: TGTGCCAGCAGTTTATCGGCCAGGGGGTCCTACGAGCAGTACTTC. Its protein product is CASSLSARGSYEQYF. The chain joins TRBV27 to TRBJ2-7; 7 bases are shared with TRBD1. The CDR3 has 15 residues. V dropped 0 bases and J dropped 1; count of bases not matched to a gene: 3. Per germline, CDR1 MNHEY and CDR2 SMNVEV (reference sequence).

The chain carries TRBV2 and TRBJ1-5; no firm D call. Trimming cost V 4 bases and J 3 bases, with 13 bases left between them. Germline values: CDR1 SNHLY, CDR2 FYNNEI. This CDR3 has 15 amino acids. CDR3 nucleotide sequence: TGTGCCAGCAGTGGAGGACTTACGCTCAATCAGCCCCAGCATTTT. Protein: CASSGGLTLNQPQHF.